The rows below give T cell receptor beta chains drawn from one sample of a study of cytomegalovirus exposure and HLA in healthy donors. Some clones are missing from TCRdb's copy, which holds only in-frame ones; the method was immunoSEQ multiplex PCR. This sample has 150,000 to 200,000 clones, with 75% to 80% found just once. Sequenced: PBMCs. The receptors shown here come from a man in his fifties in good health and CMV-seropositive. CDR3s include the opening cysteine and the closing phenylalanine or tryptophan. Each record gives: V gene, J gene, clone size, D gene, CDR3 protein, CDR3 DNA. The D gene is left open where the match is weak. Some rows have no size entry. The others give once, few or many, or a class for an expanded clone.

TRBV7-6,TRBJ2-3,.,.,CASSLSTTYTDTQYF,TGTGCCAGCAGCTTATCGACAACATATACAGATACGCAGTATTTT
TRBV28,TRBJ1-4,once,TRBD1,CASSPRTGGDEKLFF,TGTGCCAGCAGTCCCAGGACAGGGGGCGATGAAAAACTGTTTTTT
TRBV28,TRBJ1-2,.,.,CASSPRQYGYTF,TGTGCCAGCAGTCCACGACAGTATGGCTACACCTTC
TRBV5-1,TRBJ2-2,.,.,CASSLGRHGELFF,TGCGCCAGCAGCTTGGGGAGGCACGGGGAGCTGTTTTTT
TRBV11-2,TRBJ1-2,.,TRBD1,CASSQRQGVYGYTF,TGTGCCAGCAGCCAGAGACAGGGCGTCTATGGCTACACCTTC
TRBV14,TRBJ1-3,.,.,CASSRGGNTIYF,TGTGCCAGCAGCAGGGGAGGAAACACCATATATTTT
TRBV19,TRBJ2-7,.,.,CASSILNRNGAYEQYF,TGTGCCAGTAGTATATTGAACAGAAATGGGGCGTACGAGCAGTACTTC
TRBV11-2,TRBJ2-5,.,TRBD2,CASRTAGGETQYF,TGTGCCAGCAGGACTGCGGGGGGAGAGACCCAGTACTTC
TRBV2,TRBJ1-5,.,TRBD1,CASRVTGGSSNQPQHF,TGTGCCAGCAGGGTGACAGGGGGATCGAGCAATCAGCCCCAGCATTTT
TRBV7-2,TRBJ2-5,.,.,CASSLGGKGQETQYF,TGTGCCAGCAGCTTGGGGGGAAAGGGGCAGGAGACCCAGTACTTC
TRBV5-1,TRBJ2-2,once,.,CASSLDRAWGTGELFF,TGCGCCAGCAGCTTGGACAGGGCCTGGGGGACCGGGGAGCTGTTTTTT
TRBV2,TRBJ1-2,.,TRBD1,CASGGQGAVGYGYTF,TGTGCCAGCGGGGGACAGGGGGCTGTGGGCTATGGCTACACCTTC
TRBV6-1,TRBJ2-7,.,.,CASRIDGTYEQYF,TGTGCCAGCAGGATTGACGGGACCTACGAGCAGTACTTC
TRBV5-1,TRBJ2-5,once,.,CASSLVVSQETQYF,TGCGCCAGCAGCTTGGTTGTCAGTCAAGAGACCCAGTACTTC
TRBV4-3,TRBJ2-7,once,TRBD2,CASSQEWGGSYEQYF,TGCGCCAGCAGCCAAGAATGGGGGGGCTCCTACGAGCAGTACTTC
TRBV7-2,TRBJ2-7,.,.,CASSSKYEQYF,TGTGCCAGCAGCTCCAAATACGAGCAGTACTTC
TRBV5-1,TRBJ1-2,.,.,CASSPGDSQEARGYTF,TGCGCCAGCAGCCCGGGAGATTCCCAGGAGGCGAGGGGCTACACCTTC
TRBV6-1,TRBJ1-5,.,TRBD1,CASSKTGISQPQHF,TGTGCCAGCAGTAAGACAGGGATCAGTCAGCCCCAGCATTTT
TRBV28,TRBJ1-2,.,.,CASSWALAPYGYTF,TGTGCCAGCAGTTGGGCCCTAGCACCCTATGGCTACACCTTC
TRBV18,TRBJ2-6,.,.,CASSTTGATFSGANVLTF,TGTGCCAGCTCAACCACAGGAGCGACTTTCTCTGGGGCCAACGTCCTGACTTTC
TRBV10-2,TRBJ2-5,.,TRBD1,CASSPRTGMEETQYF,TGCGCCAGCAGTCCCAGGACAGGGATGGAAGAGACCCAGTACTTC
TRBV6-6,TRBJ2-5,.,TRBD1,CASSFDRVETQYF,TGTGCCAGCAGTTTTGACAGGGTAGAGACCCAGTACTTC
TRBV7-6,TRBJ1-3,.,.,CASSPLTGSGNTIYF,TGTGCCAGCAGCCCCTTAACAGGATCTGGAAACACCATATATTTT
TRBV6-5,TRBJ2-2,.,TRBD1,CASSADRVVTGELFF,TGTGCCAGCAGTGCGGACAGGGTGGTCACCGGGGAGCTGTTTTTT
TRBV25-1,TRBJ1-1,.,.,CASSELTEAFF,TGTGCCAGCAGTGAACTCACTGAAGCTTTCTTT
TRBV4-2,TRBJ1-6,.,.,CASSQDDGDSSPLHF,TGTGCCAGCAGCCAAGATGACGGGGATTCATCACCCCTCCACTTT
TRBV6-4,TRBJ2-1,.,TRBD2,CASSVRPGTSGGTNNEQFF,TGTGCCAGCAGTGTACGTCCCGGGACTAGCGGGGGTACTAACAATGAGCAGTTCTTC
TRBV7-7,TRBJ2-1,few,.,CASSLDGLGEQFF,TGTGCCAGCAGCTTAGACGGTCTCGGGGAGCAGTTCTTC
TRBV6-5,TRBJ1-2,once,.,CASRKPGVNNGYTF,TGTGCCAGCAGGAAACCCGGGGTAAACAATGGCTACACCTTC
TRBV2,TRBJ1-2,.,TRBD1,CASRPDRARYTF,TGTGCCAGCAGGCCGGACAGGGCACGCTACACCTTC
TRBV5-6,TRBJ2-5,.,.,CASSAGDRETQYF,TGTGCCAGCAGCGCCGGAGATAGGGAGACCCAGTACTTC
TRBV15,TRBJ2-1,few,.,CATSRDSIDNEQFF,TGTGCCACCAGCAGAGACTCTATTGACAATGAGCAGTTCTTC
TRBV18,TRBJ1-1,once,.,CASSPQGVSRTEAFF,TGTGCCAGCTCACCACAGGGGGTGAGTCGCACTGAAGCTTTCTTT